This T cell receptor beta chain was obtained from a study of CD8+ T cells in alopecia areata (dated by TCRdb to 2016 to 2019). Broadly, across the study: Treated patients were enrolled in an open-label pilot trial of oral tofacitinib at 5 to 10 mg twice daily for moderate-to-severe alopecia areata. Patients received tofacitinib for 6 to 18 months and were then followed off drug for 6 months to check for delayed response and recurrence. Disease severity in treated patients was measured with the SALT score, which quantifies the percentage of affected scalp surface area. High-throughput TCRbeta sequencing was used to examine T cell clonal expansion in alopecia areata in both the C3H/HeJ mouse model and human patients. On the human side, TCRbeta sequencing was run on scalp tissue and on sorted CD4+ and CD8+ peripheral blood T cells from healthy controls and from alopecia areata patients with either patchy or totalis/universalis disease. Biopsies were taken from tofacitinib-treated patients at baseline and at 4 and 24 weeks of treatment, and a later scalp biopsy was taken in several of the tofacitinib-treated patients. Scalp clonality was compared across normal scalp (n=4), patchy alopecia areata scalp (n=8), and alopecia totalis/universalis scalp (n=8). RNA came from the PAXgene miRNA kit for fixed scalp, the miRNeasy kit for PBMCs, and the RNeasy kit for mouse skin. Amplification of TCRbeta CDR3 regions was done by immunoSEQ multiplex PCR using 35 Vbeta forward primers and 13 Jbeta reverse primers. The paper as a whole reports these results and caveats: Scalp clonality and the number of expanded CD8+ clones among the top 100 scalp clones were significantly decreased by tofacitinib. Shared TCR sequences between patients were less evident than in mice, which may be partly attributable to HLA diversity in the patient population. Compared with normal scalp, lesional scalp, particularly in alopecia totalis/universalis, had higher clonality and more expanded CD8+ clones, which suggests antigenic drive. Because the treated cohort was small and included a single nonresponder, larger studies are needed to assess links between baseline CD8+ expansion and response. During tofacitinib treatment, many expanded lesional clones stuck around in both scalp and blood, and this persistence may partly explain why relapse happens after treatment is stopped. Unlike mouse skin, where gammadelta T cells dominate, normal human skin contains resident alphabeta T cells that get sequenced too, which complicates analysis of the scalp TCR repertoire.

Library construction relied on the immunoSEQ multiplex PCR assay. For TCR sequencing, RNA was extracted from every sample and reverse transcribed into cDNA to serve as template. SuperScript III was used for first-strand cDNA synthesis, primed with a 2:1 mix of oligo-dT and random hexamers. A synthetic immune receptor repertoire was used to assess amplification bias, and residual bias was removed computationally. The paper's data handling went like this. Raw reads were preprocessed for error removal, and CDR3 was defined according to IMGT conventions as running from the conserved cysteine to phenylalanine. Clonality was computed by normalizing Shannon entropy by log2 of the number of productive unique TCRs and subtracting the result from 1. Scalp TCRbeta sequences were cross-referenced with sorted blood CD4 and CD8 repertoires so that the CD4 or CD8 identity of scalp clones could be inferred. TCRdb carries this immuneACCESS record with in-frame sequences only. Its versions omit some clonotypes, under half of them owing to an unresolved V gene in the studies checked, with the rest unexplained. The V and J calls and clone size were taken over from that table, and D and trimming were inferred from the DNA. The sample table lists about 270,000 clones, 60% of them with a count of one. The biggest ten clones account for around 0.92% of the sample.

Details on this clone: Its antigen remains unidentified. Qualities for individual bases were not recorded, and no much larger clone is one base off.

The CDR3 holds 13 amino acids from the cysteine to the phenylalanine. The kept DNA is CDR3 alone, 39 bases in frame from the first base. The junction shows trimming of 10 bases on V and 8 bases on J, plus 20 bases between the germline ends. Looking up the germline V gene yields CDR1 MNHEY and CDR2 SVGAGI. According to the study, the label for this sample's treatment or condition signals: oral pan-JAK inhibitor, 5-10 mg twice daily. Peripheral blood and lesional scalp punch biopsies were obtained from patients with alopecia areata. PBMCs were isolated by density centrifugation and stained for CD3, CD4 and CD8, after which CD4+ and CD8+ T cells were sorted on a FACSAria.

The V and J segments used are TRBV6-5 and TRBJ1-2; TRBD1 is a weak D gene call, 6 bases matching. The receptor's source is a human donor with alopecia areata. The specimen comprised CD4+ T cells sorted from blood, sampled around week 54, from a patient treated with tofacitinib. The nucleotides read TGTGCCACAAATTACGGCCAGGGGAGCGGCTACACCTTC. Translated, this gives CATNYGQGSGYTF.